This T cell receptor (beta chain) comes out of a study of blood T cell repertoires in COVID-19. Overall study context: Both acute and convalescent COVID-19 samples were obtained from the United States, Italy and Spain. From T cells, B-cell-depleted T cells, or PBMCs came the material, which was cDNA or gDNA.

V lost 3 bases to trimming and J lost 3 bases, with 13 bases between them. This CDR3 has 15 amino acids. Looked up from germline, CDR1 is MNHNS and CDR2 is SASEGT. This clone was recorded once. Original data processing: Nucleated cell counts were estimated from reference gene primer amplification. Some clones are missing from TCRdb's copy, which holds only in-frame ones; the method was immunoSEQ multiplex PCR. That table is the source of V, J and clone size, and D and trimming were worked out from the DNA. Here the sample spans over 70,000 clones, 80% to 85% being singletons. The source material was peripheral blood. The sequence derives from a human donor in a cohort sampled during active COVID-19. The chain has TRBV6-1 and TRBJ2-3; perhaps TRBD2 as D (5 bases). CDR3 residues: CASSDSGFYTDTQYF. CDR3 nucleotides: TGTGCCAGCAGTGATTCGGGGTTTTATACAGATACGCAGTATTTT.